Presented here are 14 T cell receptor beta chains from one specimen sequenced in a study of T cells in localized non-small cell lung cancer. Clones were sequenced by immunoSEQ multiplex PCR, and TCRdb holds only the in-frame ones, with some missing. The table includes 11,000 to 15,000 clones, approximately 84% detected once. The sample in question was peripheral blood, obtained before any cancer treatment. These receptors were obtained from a female donor at least 60 years old with stage I squamous cell lung carcinoma.

The rearrangement links TRBV11-3 to TRBJ1-3, with D unclear. V was shortened by 0 bases and J by 0 bases, with 6 bases between the two germline ends. The CDR3 contains 15 residues. The germline CDR1 and CDR2 sequences are SGHNT and YENEEA. The DNA of the CDR3 is TGTGCCAGCAGCTTAGAGAGGGCCTCTGGAAACACCATATATTTT. The encoded protein is CASSLERASGNTIYF.

J is TRBJ1-2 and V is TRBV11-2; TRBD1 aligns across 7 bases. Unmatched junction bases numbered 3, after V lost 0 bases and J lost 2 bases. The CDR3 covers 15 residues. Germline V gene data show CDR1 as SGHAT and CDR2 as FQNNGV. The CDR3 sequence: CASSLEGRGNYGYTF. In nucleotides, the CDR3 is TGTGCCAGCAGCTTAGAGGGCAGGGGGAACTATGGCTACACCTTC.

This clone came up a few times. The chain couples TRBV19 to TRBJ1-5; TRBD1 agrees at 8 bases. This CDR3 has 18 amino acids. The trim removed 4 bases at V and 1 base at J, leaving 12 bases unmatched. Germline-derived CDR1 and CDR2 are LNHDA and SQIVND (reference sequence). The CDR3 spells CASSTLNPGQGSNQPQHF. CDR3 nucleotides: TGTGCCAGTAGTACCCTAAACCCAGGACAGGGAAGCAATCAGCCCCAGCATTTT.

The chain joins TRBV27 to TRBJ1-2, with D possibly matching TRBD1 (6 bases). Germline V lookup: CDR1 MNHEY, CDR2 SMNVEV (reference sequence). Trimming stripped 0 bases from V and 4 bases from J, with 9 bases between. There are 14 residues in the CDR3. CDR3 sequence: CASSLSDSRYGYTF. DNA of the CDR3: TGTGCCAGCAGTTTATCGGACAGTCGCTATGGCTACACCTTC.

This rearrangement joins TRBV7-8 to TRBJ1-5, with D possibly matching TRBD1 (6 bases). Trimming removed 6 bases from V and 4 bases from J, with 10 bases in between. CDR1 is SGHVS and CDR2 is FQNEAQ in the germline V gene. CDR3 size: 13 residues. The CDR3 is CASSLQGNQPQHF. The CDR3 coding sequence is TGTGCCAGCAGTCTACAGGGTAATCAGCCCCAGCATTTT.

The rearrangement links TRBV7-9 to TRBJ1-6; D might be TRBD1 (6 bases). The germline V gene has CDR1 SEHNR and CDR2 FQNEAQ (reference sequence). The CDR3 contains 17 residues. Trimming shortened V by 3 bases and J by 9 bases, and 21 bases separated the two germline ends. The CDR3 loop is CASSLAGVGGGRSPLHF. The CDR3 DNA reads TGTGCCAGCAGCTTGGCCGGGGTAGGAGGGGGTCGTTCACCCCTCCACTTT.

In this sample, this clone turned up once. This chain connects TRBV7-6 to TRBJ2-1, with D perhaps TRBD1 (6 bases). The CDR3 loop spans 15 amino acids. The V and J ends lost 4 bases and 0 bases respectively, with 10 bases between them. In germline, CDR1 is SGHVS, CDR2 FNYEAQ. The CDR3 reads CASSSEGGSYNEQFF. DNA of the CDR3: TGTGCCAGCAGCTCTGAAGGGGGCTCCTACAATGAGCAGTTCTTC.

This clone appeared a few times. The V gene is TRBV9, the J gene TRBJ2-7, with a possible D match to TRBD2 (7 bases). The V end was cut by 7 bases, the J end by 5 bases, with 25 bases between. Per the germline V gene, CDR1 is SGDLS and CDR2 is YYNGEE. The CDR3 is made up of 16 amino acids. The CDR3 DNA reads as TGTGCCAGCGCCTCTGGGGGGGCCGGGGGAAGGAACGAGCAGTACTTC. Its protein is CASASGGAGGRNEQYF.

The rearrangement joins TRBV7-9 to TRBJ2-3; TRBD1 matches 9 bases. From germline, CDR1 is SEHNR and CDR2 FQNEAQ (reference sequence). The J segment lost 5 bases and the V segment lost 2 bases, leaving 5 bases of the junction unmatched. This CDR3 is built from 15 residues. The CDR3 loop is CASSLFSTGGDTQYF. In DNA, the CDR3 is TGTGCCAGCAGCTTATTTTCGACAGGGGGAGATACGCAGTATTTT.

This chain connects TRBV5-6 to TRBJ2-1; either TRBD1 or TRBD2 may supply D (6 bases each). The CDR3 has 15 amino acids. Deletions cut 3 bases from V and 2 bases from J, with 12 bases between. Germline V gene data show CDR1 as SGHDT and CDR2 as YYEEEE. CDR3 sequence reads: CASSWGASPYNEQFF. The CDR3 region has the DNA TGTGCCAGCAGCTGGGGGGCGTCTCCCTACAATGAGCAGTTCTTC.

The gene calls are TRBV11-2 and TRBJ2-4; D may be TRBD1 (6 bases). The CDR3 contains 15 residues. Germline V CDR1 and CDR2: SGHAT, FQNNGV. The V gene lost 0 bases and the J gene lost 14 bases, with 20 bases spanning the gap. As DNA, the CDR3 is TGTGCCAGCAGCTTAGATCCGGCAACACGGACAGATAAGTACTTC. It codes for CASSLDPATRTDKYF.

This sequence joins TRBV9 and TRBJ2-5; 10 nucleotides align to TRBD2. The CDR3 runs 13 residues. After removal of 4 bases from V and 4 bases from J, the junction contained 1 base not matched to a gene. The germline V gene has CDR1 SGDLS and CDR2 YYNGEE. The CDR3 nucleotides are TGTGCCAGCAGCCTAGCGGGGGCAGAGACCCAGTACTTC. Its translation: CASSLAGAETQYF.

This clone has just one count. The chain is built from TRBV15 and TRBJ2-7; D gene unclear. Germline V CDR1 and CDR2: LNHNV, YYDKDF (reference sequence). The V end lost 2 bases, the J end lost 3 bases, and 14 bases lay between the germline ends. CDR3 size: 15 residues. For the CDR3, the DNA is TGTGCCACCAGCAGACATGATGTTGGCCGCTACGAGCAGTACTTC. Translated, it gives CATSRHDVGRYEQYF. Based on the CDR3 plus reference TRBV15 and TRBJ2-7, the full variable domain is DAMVIQNPRYQVTQFGKPVTLSCSQTLNHNVMYWYQQKSSQAPKLLFHYYDKDFNNEADTPDNFQSRRPNTSFCFLDIRSPGLGDTAMYLCATSRHDVGRYEQYFGPGTRLTVT.

This chain connects TRBV11-3 to TRBJ2-5; perhaps TRBD2 as D (5 bases). CDR1 and CDR2 (germline): SGHNT, YENEEA. Trimming removed 1 base at V and 4 bases at J, with 10 bases between. The CDR3 spans 14 residues. The CDR3, as DNA: TGTGCCAGCAGCTTAGGGCTAGCCGGAGAGACCCAGTACTTC. It translates to CASSLGLAGETQYF.